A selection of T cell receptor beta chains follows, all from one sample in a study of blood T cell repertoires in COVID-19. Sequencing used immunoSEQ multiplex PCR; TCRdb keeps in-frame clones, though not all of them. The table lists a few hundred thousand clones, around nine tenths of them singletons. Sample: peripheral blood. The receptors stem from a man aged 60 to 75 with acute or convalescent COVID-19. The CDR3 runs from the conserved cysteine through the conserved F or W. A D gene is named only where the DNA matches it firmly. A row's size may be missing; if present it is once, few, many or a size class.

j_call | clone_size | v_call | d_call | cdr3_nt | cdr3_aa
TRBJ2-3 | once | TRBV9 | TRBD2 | TGTGCCAGCAGCCCCCAGGGTGGCGGGGGGGCAGTTACGCAGTATTTT | CASSPQGGGGAVTQYF
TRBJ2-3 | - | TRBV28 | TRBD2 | TGTGCCAGCAGTTCTTATCCTCTTAGCGGGGGCCCGTCTAGCACAGATACGCAGTATTTT | CASSSYPLSGGPSSTDTQYF
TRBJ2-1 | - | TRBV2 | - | TGTGCCAGCAGTGAAGCTCGGGCTAGAGGGGGCAATGAGCAGTTCTTC | CASSEARARGGNEQFF
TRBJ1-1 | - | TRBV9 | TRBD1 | TGTGCCAGCAGCGCAACAGGGGGCGGAATTGAAGCTTTCTTT | CASSATGGGIEAFF
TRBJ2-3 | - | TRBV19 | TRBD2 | TGTGCCAGTAGTATAGACAGGACTAGCGGGGCTAGCACAGATACGCAGTATTTT | CASSIDRTSGASTDTQYF
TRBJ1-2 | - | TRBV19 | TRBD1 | TGTGCCAGTAGTATGGGACAGGGAGACTTTCGCTACACCTTC | CASSMGQGDFRYTF
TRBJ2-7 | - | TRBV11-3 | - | TGTGCCAGCAGTAAAGGTGGACAGAGCAATGAGCAGTACTTC | CASSKGGQSNEQYF
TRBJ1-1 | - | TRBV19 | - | TGTGCCAGCCACCGGGTAAGTGGGGCCGATGGAGCTTTCTTT | CASHRVSGADGAFF
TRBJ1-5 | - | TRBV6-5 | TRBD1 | TGTGCCAGCAGCCCGGGACAGTCCAATCAGCCCCAGCATTTT | CASSPGQSNQPQHF
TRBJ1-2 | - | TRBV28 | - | TGTGCCAGCAGTAGAGAGGGCGTCGGCTACACCTTC | CASSREGVGYTF
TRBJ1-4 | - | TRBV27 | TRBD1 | TGTGCCAGCAGTCCTCTGGTGACAGGGGGCGTCGGAACTAATGAAAAACTGTTTTTT | CASSPLVTGGVGTNEKLFF
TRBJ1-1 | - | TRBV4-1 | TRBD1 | TGCGCCAGCAGTCCGACAGGGCTGAACACTGAAGCTTTCTTT | CASSPTGLNTEAFF
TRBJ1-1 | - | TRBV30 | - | TGTGCCTACCAGGGGTTGGCTGAAGCTTTCTTT | CAYQGLAEAFF
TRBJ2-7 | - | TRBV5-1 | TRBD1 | TGCGCCAGCAGCCAGAAAGCCGGGACAGGGAGTGAGCAGTACTTC | CASSQKAGTGSEQYF
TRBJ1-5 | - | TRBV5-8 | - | TGTGCCAGCAGCCGTCCGGCGGGACCTAGCAATCAGCCCCAGCATTTT | CASSRPAGPSNQPQHF
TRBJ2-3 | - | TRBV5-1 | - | TGCGCCAGCAGCTTGCTACAGACCCTCACAGATACGCAGTATTTT | CASSLLQTLTDTQYF
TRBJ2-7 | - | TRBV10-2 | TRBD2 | TGCGCCAGCAGTGAGGGGTTGCGGGGGGGCCAGACTCCGACCTACGAGCAGTACTTC | CASSEGLRGGQTPTYEQYF
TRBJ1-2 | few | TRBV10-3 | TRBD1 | TGTGCCATCATGGGGGACAGGGACTCCTATGGCTACACCTTC | CAIMGDRDSYGYTF
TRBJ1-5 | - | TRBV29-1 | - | TGCAGCGTTGTCGAAGGGGATTGGAATCAGCCCCAGCATTTT | CSVVEGDWNQPQHF
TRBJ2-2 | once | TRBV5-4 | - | TGTGCCAGCAGCTTCCCAGCCGGGGAGCTGTTTTTT | CASSFPAGELFF
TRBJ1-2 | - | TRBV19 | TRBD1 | TGTGCCAGTAGTATCCCGGGACAGGATGGCTACACCTTC | CASSIPGQDGYTF
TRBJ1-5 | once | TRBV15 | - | TGTGCCACCAGCAGAGGTTCAGTCGGACAAGGTACCCGGCCCCAGCATTTT | CATSRGSVGQGTRPQHF
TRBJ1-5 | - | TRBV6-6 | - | TGTGCCAGCAGTTACTCGGGGGGGGCGAATCAGCCCCAGCATTTT | CASSYSGGANQPQHF
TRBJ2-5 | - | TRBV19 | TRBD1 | TGTGCCAGTAGTGACAGGGCGCAAGAGACCCAGTACTTC | CASSDRAQETQYF
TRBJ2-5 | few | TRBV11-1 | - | TGTGCCAGCAGCTTAGGACTTCCGTACCAAGAGACCCAGTACTTC | CASSLGLPYQETQYF
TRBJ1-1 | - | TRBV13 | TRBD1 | TGTGCCAGCAGCTCCCTGGACAGGGCGGGCACTGAAGCTTTCTTT | CASSSLDRAGTEAFF
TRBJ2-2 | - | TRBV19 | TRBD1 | TGTGCCAGTAGTACGGGACAGGGGGCTCACACCGGGGAGCTGTTTTTT | CASSTGQGAHTGELFF
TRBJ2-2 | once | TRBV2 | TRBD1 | TGTGCCAGCATACTATGGGGACAGGGAAAGTCCGGGGAGCTGTTTTTT | CASILWGQGKSGELFF
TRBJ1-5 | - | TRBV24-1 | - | TGTGCCACCAGCGCAGGGTTTCAGCCCCAGCATTTT | CATSAGFQPQHF
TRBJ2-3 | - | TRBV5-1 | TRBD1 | TGCGCCAGCAGCTTGGGGACCGGACAGGTCACAGATACGCAGTATTTT | CASSLGTGQVTDTQYF
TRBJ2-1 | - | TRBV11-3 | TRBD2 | TGTGCCAGCAGCTTAGAGGCTAGCGGGCTATACAATGAGCAGTTCTTC | CASSLEASGLYNEQFF
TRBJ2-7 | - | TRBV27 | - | TGTGCCAGCAGTCCGTTACTCTACCACGAGCAGTACTTC | CASSPLLYHEQYF
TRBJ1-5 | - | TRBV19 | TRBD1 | TGTGCCAGTAGTAAAGGGACAGGGAATCAGCCCCAGCATTTT | CASSKGTGNQPQHF
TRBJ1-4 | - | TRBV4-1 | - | TGCGCCAGCAGCCAAACTAAGTTAGGACAACCCCTCCGTAATGGACTGTTTTTT | CASSQTKLGQPLRNGLFF
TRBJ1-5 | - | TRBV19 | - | TGTGCCAGTAGTATCGGAGGACCCAATCAGCCCCAGCATTTT | CASSIGGPNQPQHF
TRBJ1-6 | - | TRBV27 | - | TGTGCCAGCTCCCCGGCAGGTTACTCCTATAATTCACCCCTCCACTTT | CASSPAGYSYNSPLHF
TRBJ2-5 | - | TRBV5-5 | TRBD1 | TGTGCCAGCAGCCGGGGACAGGGGGTTCAAGAGACCCAGTACTTC | CASSRGQGVQETQYF
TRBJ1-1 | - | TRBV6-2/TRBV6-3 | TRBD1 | TGTGCCAGCAGTTACGGGACAGGGGTGGAGAACACTGAAGCTTTCTTT | CASSYGTGVENTEAFF
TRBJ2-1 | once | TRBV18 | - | TGTGCCAGCTCCCCGGGGTGGCGGGCGCTCCCTGCGGACAATGAGCAGTTCTTC | CASSPGWRALPADNEQFF
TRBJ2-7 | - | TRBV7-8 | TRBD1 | TGTGCCAGCAGCTCTGATTTTAGGGACAGGTCCTACGAGCAGTACTTC | CASSSDFRDRSYEQYF
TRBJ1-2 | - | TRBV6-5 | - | TGTGCCAGCAGTACGACAGCTAACTATGGCTACACCTTC | CASSTTANYGYTF
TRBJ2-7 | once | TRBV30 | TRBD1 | TGTGCCTGGAGTGTGGGGCAGGGGGCGTACGAGCAGTACTTC | CAWSVGQGAYEQYF
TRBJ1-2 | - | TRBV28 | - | TGTGCCAGCAGATTAACGACCACCTCGACAGGCAACTATGGCTACACCTTC | CASRLTTTSTGNYGYTF